This TCR beta chain emerged from a study of early T cells in non-severe SARS-CoV-2 infection. This clonotype has only a few counts. Trimming removed 4 bases from V and 5 bases from J, with 18 bases in between. The CDR3 runs 16 residues. Via MiXCR, TCRdb re-called the 5' RACE reads, giving one row per CDR3 protein. The sample lists 80,000 to 100,000 distinct CDR3 sequences, 14% occurring once. The source of this sequence is an adult who was a healthcare worker with PCR-confirmed SARS-CoV-2 infection or an uninfected control (not recorded which). The chain employs TRBV12-3 or TRBV12-4 and TRBJ2-1; D perhaps matches TRBD2 (5 bases). Sequencing was performed on whole blood. Here the CDR3 reads CASSSTTIAYDNEQFF. CDR3 nucleotide sequence: TGTGCCAGCAGTTCCACGACTATAGCCTATGACAATGAGCAGTTCTTC.